Shown below are 32 T cell receptor beta chains from a single sample sequenced in a study of blood T cell repertoires in COVID-19. TCRdb's copy holds only in-frame clones and misses some; the assay was immunoSEQ multiplex PCR. The sample lists hundreds of thousands of clones, 87% seen once, with 10% in the top ten. The material sequenced was PBMCs or T cells enriched from blood (not recorded which). The source of these receptors is a woman aged 45-65 years who had recovered from COVID-19.

This chain joins TRBV4-1 and TRBJ2-7; D is perhaps TRBD1 (5 bases). The CDR3 length is 15 residues. The V end lost 3 bases, the J end lost 3 bases, and 15 bases lay between the germline ends. The germline V gene encodes CDR1 MGHRA and CDR2 YSYEKL. The CDR3, as DNA: TGCGCCAGCAGCCACCGAACGGAAGGGGACTACGAGCAGTACTTC. Amino acid sequence: CASSHRTEGDYEQYF.

V gene TRBV5-1 combines with J gene TRBJ2-7; 9 bases align to TRBD1. Germline V gives CDR1 SGHRS, CDR2 YFSETQ. J gave up 4 bases and V 0 bases, and 2 bases lay outside the gene matches. The CDR3 has 14 amino acids. CDR3 coding DNA: TGCGCCAGCAGCTTGGAGGGACAGGGTTACGAGCAGTACTTC. This translates into CASSLEGQGYEQYF.

V is TRBV30 and J is TRBJ1-3; D gene uncertain. V was trimmed by 2 bases and J by 2 bases, leaving 7 bases between them. CDR1 and CDR2 from the germline V gene are GTSNPN and SVGIG (reference sequence). The CDR3 has 13 amino acids. CDR3 sequence (DNA): TGTGCCTGGAGTCGGGAGGCTGGAAACACCATATATTTT. Translation: CAWSREAGNTIYF. Full variable domain (rest looked up from reference TRBV30 and TRBJ1-3): SQTIHQWPATLVQPVGSPLSLECTVEGTSNPNLYWYRQAAGRGLQLLFYSVGIGQISSEVPQNLSASRPQDRQFILSSKKLLLSDSGFYLCAWSREAGNTIYFGEGSWLTVV.

The chain recombines TRBV7-9 with TRBJ2-7; D call uncertain. Trimming stripped 5 bases from V and 4 bases from J, with 18 bases between. Germline CDR1 is SEHNR and CDR2 is FQNEAQ (reference sequence). This CDR3 contains 15 residues. The CDR3 DNA follows: TGTGCCAGCAGCGCAATGGGCCAGCTTGGGTACGAGCAGTACTTC. Protein: CASSAMGQLGYEQYF.

J is TRBJ1-5 and V is TRBV6-4; 11 bases map to TRBD1. The ends lost 6 bases at V and 0 bases at J; junction bases unmatched: 13. Germline lookup yields CDR1 MRHNA and CDR2 SNTAGT. The CDR3 length is 19 residues. CDR3 residues: CASRKLRDRGFYSNQPQHF. CDR3 coding DNA: TGTGCCAGCAGGAAGCTCCGGGACAGGGGGTTCTATAGCAATCAGCCCCAGCATTTT.

This sequence joins TRBV6-5 and TRBJ1-2; 9 bases agree with TRBD1. This CDR3 comprises 14 residues. Germline values: CDR1 MNHEY, CDR2 SVGAGI. The junction had 6 bases not matched to a gene; V was cut back by 6 bases and J by 4 bases. The CDR3 DNA sequence: TGTGCCAGCAGCCAGGGACAGGGATCCTATGGCTACACCTTC. Its protein product is CASSQGQGSYGYTF.

The rearrangement links TRBV6-5 to TRBJ2-7; the match to TRBD1 covers 7 bases. The V segment lost 4 bases and the J segment 0 bases; nucleotides outside the gene matches: 6. Germline V gene sequence: CDR1 MNHEY, CDR2 SVGAGI. This CDR3 is 15 amino acids long. CDR3 region: CASSFSRDSSYEQYF. The DNA of the CDR3 is TGTGCCAGCAGTTTTTCCCGGGACAGCTCCTACGAGCAGTACTTC.

The chain links TRBV27 to TRBJ1-4; D gene uncertain. The CDR3 has 13 amino acids. Germline V gene lookup returns CDR1 MNHEY and CDR2 SMNVEV (reference sequence). Trimming left V 8 bases short and J 0 bases short, with 7 bases between. DNA of the CDR3: TGTGCCAGCGGAGAGACAACTAATGAAAAACTGTTTTTT. Protein sequence: CASGETTNEKLFF.

The chain links TRBV7-9 to TRBJ2-4; weak D call: TRBD2 (7 bases). Trimming pared 7 bases from V and 7 bases from J, leaving 17 bases between. The germline V gene has CDR1 SEHNR and CDR2 FQNEAQ (reference sequence). CDR3 length: 14 residues. The CDR3 DNA is TGTGCCAGCACCGTGGGGGGGGCACGGAACATTCAGTACTTC. Translating gives CASTVGGARNIQYF.

This chain uses TRBV6-5 with TRBJ1-1, with TRBD1 matching over 9 bases. V gave up 6 bases and J gave up 4 bases; unmatched junction bases: 3. The germline gives CDR1 MNHEY, CDR2 SVGAGI. The CDR3 runs 13 residues. This CDR3 reads CASRETGGTEAFF. CDR3 in DNA: TGTGCCAGCAGGGAGACAGGGGGCACTGAAGCTTTCTTT.

The V gene is TRBV18, the J gene TRBJ1-1, with 11 bases identical to TRBD1. The CDR3 totals 17 residues. The germline gives CDR1 KGHSH, CDR2 LQKENI. The V and J ends lost 0 bases and 1 base, in that order; junction bases with no gene match: 4. CDR3 in amino acids: CASSPPGQGGRNTEAFF. In nucleotides, the CDR3 is TGTGCCAGCTCACCACCGGGACAGGGGGGTCGGAACACTGAAGCTTTCTTT.

The chain links TRBV6-5 to TRBJ2-7; D might be TRBD2 (5 bases). CDR3 length: 13 residues. The germline V gene encodes CDR1 MNHEY and CDR2 SVGAGI. The V end lost 2 bases, the J end lost 3 bases, and 8 bases lay between the germline ends. The CDR3 reads CASSYRENYEQYF. The CDR3 nucleotides read TGTGCCAGCAGTTACAGGGAGAACTACGAGCAGTACTTC.

J is TRBJ1-4 and V is TRBV27, with D maybe TRBD1 (6 bases). V lost 8 bases to trimming and J lost 3 bases, with 10 bases between them. Germline V gives CDR1 MNHEY, CDR2 SMNVEV (reference sequence). CDR3 length equals 13 residues. The DNA for the CDR3 is TGTGCCAGCCCCGGACAGCCTAATGAAAAACTGTTTTTT. Its translation: CASPGQPNEKLFF.

The V call is TRBV27, the J call TRBJ1-1; possibly TRBD1 for D (6 bases). The V end was cut by 8 bases, the J end by 0 bases, with 13 bases between. This CDR3 is 14 amino acids long. Germline V gives CDR1 MNHEY, CDR2 SMNVEV (reference sequence). CDR3 in amino acids: CASVSRGLNTEAFF. In DNA form, the CDR3 reads TGTGCCAGCGTATCCAGGGGATTGAACACTGAAGCTTTCTTT.

The chain uses TRBV9 and TRBJ2-2; 8 bases agree with TRBD1. The ends lost 2 bases at V and 5 bases at J; junction bases unmatched: 8. Germline-derived CDR1 and CDR2 are SGDLS and YYNGEE. This CDR3 region has 16 residues. The CDR3 bases are TGTGCCAGCAGCGTGAGAGGACAGGGTATTACCGGGGAGCTGTTTTTT. Residues: CASSVRGQGITGELFF.

The chain uses TRBV10-3 and TRBJ1-1, with 10 bases that match TRBD1. Germline-derived CDR1 and CDR2 are ENHRY and SYGVKD. The V segment lost 10 bases and the J segment 5 bases; nucleotides outside the gene matches: 7. The CDR3 consists of 13 residues. CDR3 sequence reads: CATGQGVGTEAFF. CDR3 sequence (DNA): TGTGCCACAGGACAGGGGGTGGGTACTGAAGCTTTCTTT.

The CDR3 coding sequence is TGTGCCAGTAGTCCTTGGACAGGGATCGGCTACACCTTC. Encoded protein: CASSPWTGIGYTF. The rearrangement joins TRBV19 to TRBJ1-2; TRBD1 matches 8 bases. Germline-derived CDR1 and CDR2 are LNHDA and SQIVND (reference sequence). The CDR3 runs 13 residues. The V segment lost 5 bases and the J segment 8 bases; nucleotides outside the gene matches: 7. Based on the CDR3 plus reference TRBV19 and TRBJ1-2, the full variable domain is DGGITQSPKYLFRKEGQNVTLSCEQNLNHDAMYWYRQDPGQGLRLIYYSQIVNDFQKGDIAEGYSVSREKKESFPLTVTSAQKNPTAFYLCASSPWTGIGYTFGSGTRLTVV.

The rearrangement joins TRBV7-2 to TRBJ1-1, with D tentatively TRBD1 (5 bases). Trimming cost V 5 bases and J 6 bases, with 10 bases left between them. This CDR3 contains 12 residues. The germline V gene encodes CDR1 SGHTA and CDR2 FQGNSA. The CDR3 loop reads CASSQTVSEAFF. The CDR3 region has the DNA TGTGCCAGCAGCCAGACAGTATCTGAAGCTTTCTTT. The whole variable domain, remainder taken from reference TRBV7-2 and TRBJ1-1, is GAGVSQSPSNKVTEKGKDVELRCDPISGHTALYWYRQSLGQGLEFLIYFQGNSAPDKSGLPSDRFSAERTGGSVSTLTIQRTQQEDSAVYLCASSQTVSEAFFGQGTRLTVV.

The chain uses TRBV19 and TRBJ1-1; TRBD1 is a possible D gene (5 bases). V lost 4 bases, J lost 6 bases, and 9 bases lay in between. Germline CDR1 is LNHDA and CDR2 is SQIVND (reference sequence). The length of the CDR3 is 12 residues. CDR3 sequence: CASSKRGPEAFF. CDR3 sequence (DNA): TGTGCCAGTAGTAAAAGGGGCCCTGAAGCTTTCTTT.

The rearrangement uses TRBV10-3 and TRBJ1-2, with D perhaps TRBD1 (5 bases). This CDR3 is built from 14 residues. V gave up 0 bases and J gave up 8 bases, with 13 bases separating them. The germline CDR1 and CDR2 sequences are ENHRY and SYGVKD. The DNA of the CDR3 is TGTGCCATCAGTGAGTCAGCAGGGCAGGGCGGCTACACCTTC. Protein product: CAISESAGQGGYTF.

The gene calls are TRBV3-1 (or the pseudogene TRBV3-2) and TRBJ1-2; D uncertain. CDR1 is LGHDT and CDR2 is YNNKEL in the germline V gene (reference sequence). CDR3 length equals 13 residues. V was cut by 0 bases and J by 4 bases, with 6 bases left in between. CDR3 nucleotide sequence: TGTGCCAGCAGCCAAGAGTCGGTCTATGGCTACACCTTC. This sequence encodes CASSQESVYGYTF.

This chain connects TRBV7-9 to TRBJ1-6, with TRBD1 matching over 9 bases. The CDR3 sequence is 15 residues long. Germline V gene sequence: CDR1 SEHNR, CDR2 FQNEAQ (reference sequence). J lost 10 bases, V lost 3 bases, and 7 bases had no gene match. CDR3 protein: CASSFGQGPGSPLHF. The CDR3 region has the DNA TGTGCCAGCAGCTTTGGACAGGGGCCGGGGTCACCCCTCCACTTT.

The V call is TRBV7-3, the J call TRBJ2-7, with 8 bases identical to TRBD1. The CDR3 is 14 amino acids. Germline CDR1 and CDR2: SGHTA and FQGTGA. J was trimmed by 6 bases and V by 2 bases; bases with no gene match: 6. The CDR3 loop is CASSLGTGLSEQYF. CDR3 DNA: TGTGCCAGCAGCTTAGGGACAGGACTATCCGAGCAGTACTTC.

The chain links TRBV7-3 to TRBJ2-2, with D unclear. The CDR3 spans 14 residues. Trimming pared 4 bases from V and 7 bases from J, leaving 13 bases between. Germline loops: CDR1 SGHTA, CDR2 FQGTGA. As DNA, the CDR3 is TGTGCCAGCAGCTCCACCCCCGGAGTCGGGGAGCTGTTTTTT. Its protein is CASSSTPGVGELFF.

The rearrangement joins TRBV6-5 to TRBJ2-1; 9 bases match TRBD1. The CDR3 length is 14 residues. Germline V gene data show CDR1 as MNHEY and CDR2 as SVGAGI. The trim removed 5 bases at V and 8 bases at J, leaving 7 bases unmatched. As DNA, the CDR3 is TGTGCCAGCAGTCGGGACAGGGAGGGACATGAGCAGTTCTTC. It encodes CASSRDREGHEQFF.

This clone was recorded only once. V gene TRBV6-2 or TRBV6-3 combines with J gene TRBJ2-7; 10 bases agree with TRBD2. This CDR3 contains 16 residues. CDR1 is MNHEY and CDR2 is SVGEGT in the germline V gene. V lost 4 bases and J lost 4; bases outside the gene matches: 10. CDR3 bases: TGTGCCAGCAGTTCTTTTTCTCTAGCGGGGGAATACGAGCAGTACTTC. The encoded protein is CASSSFSLAGEYEQYF.

The chain links TRBV4-1 to TRBJ1-5; the D is unclear. The V end was cut by 0 bases, the J end by 0 bases, with 6 bases between. Germline V gives CDR1 MGHRA, CDR2 YSYEKL. The CDR3 totals 15 residues. CDR3 sequence: CASSQDRFSNQPQHF. DNA for the CDR3: TGCGCCAGCAGCCAAGACAGGTTTAGCAATCAGCCCCAGCATTTT.

The chain joins TRBV5-5 to TRBJ1-4; tentatively, D is TRBD1 (6 bases). V gave up 4 bases and J gave up 0 bases, with 13 bases separating them. This CDR3 spans 16 amino acids. Germline V gene lookup returns CDR1 SGHKS and CDR2 YYEKEE (reference sequence). The DNA for the CDR3 is TGTGCCAGCAGCCCGGGACAAGCTGCAACTAATGAAAAACTGTTTTTT. This translates into CASSPGQAATNEKLFF.

The V gene is TRBV7-3, the J gene TRBJ1-3; D perhaps matches TRBD1 (5 bases). Trimming removed 2 bases from V and 3 bases from J, with 20 bases in between. The length of the CDR3 is 18 residues. Germline values: CDR1 SGHTA, CDR2 FQGTGA. The CDR3 bases are TGTGCCAGCAGCTTATACCGAGAAGGGGAAGGACGTGGAAACACCATATATTTT. Its translation is CASSLYREGEGRGNTIYF.

This chain links TRBV5-1 with TRBJ1-6; maybe TRBD1 (6 bases). V was trimmed by 4 bases and J by 8 bases, leaving 16 bases between them. CDR1 SGHRS and CDR2 YFSETQ come from the germline V gene. The CDR3 is made up of 15 amino acids. The CDR3 loop is CASSLGQIRDSPLHF. CDR3 nucleotides: TGCGCCAGCAGCCTCGGACAGATCAGAGATTCACCCCTCCACTTT.

The CDR3 loop is CASRGPGGETGELFF. In nucleotides, the CDR3 is TGTGCCAGCAGGGGCCCGGGGGGAGAAACCGGGGAGCTGTTTTTT. This rearrangement joins TRBV2 to TRBJ2-2, with 7 positions matching TRBD2. Looked up from germline, CDR1 is SNHLY and CDR2 is FYNNEI. Unmatched junction bases numbered 9, after V lost 6 bases and J lost 5 bases. This CDR3 has 15 amino acids.

The rearrangement links TRBV19 to TRBJ1-2; 7 bases are shared with TRBD1. After removal of 7 bases from V and 3 bases from J, the junction contained 8 bases not matched to a gene. Germline V lookup: CDR1 LNHDA, CDR2 SQIVND (reference sequence). There are 14 residues in the CDR3. DNA for the CDR3: TGTGCCAGTATACAGGGGCCAGATCACTATGGCTACACCTTC. This codes for CASIQGPDHYGYTF. The variable domain in full, with the rest retrieved from reference TRBV19 and TRBJ1-2, is DGGITQSPKYLFRKEGQNVTLSCEQNLNHDAMYWYRQDPGQGLRLIYYSQIVNDFQKGDIAEGYSVSREKKESFPLTVTSAQKNPTAFYLCASIQGPDHYGYTFGSGTRLTVV.